The 27 T cell receptor beta chains below all came from one sample that was sequenced in a study of CD8 T cells in Susac syndrome. When the RNA was reverse transcribed, random hexamers were used with an input of 0.5 to 1 ug. In TCRdb, the immunoSEQ multiplex PCR reads were re-called with MiXCR into one record per CDR3 protein. The sample comprises approximately 200,000 distinct CDR3 sequences, approximately 90% of which are singletons, and around 0.13% rests with the top ten. Material: CD8+ T cells from PBMCs. These receptors came from a human donor with multiple sclerosis.

The chain carries TRBV6-2 or TRBV6-3 and TRBJ1-5; D ambiguous. V lost 6 bases and J 3 bases, leaving 6 bases between the germline ends. Germline V CDR1 and CDR2: MNHEY, SVGEGT. The CDR3 contains 12 residues. The CDR3 is CASSRDNQPQHF. CDR3 nucleotide sequence: TGTGCCAGCAGCCGAGACAATCAGCCCCAGCATTTT.

V and J are TRBV7-9 and TRBJ2-3, with 7 bases lining up with TRBD2. The V gene end was trimmed by 5 bases and the J gene end by 5 bases; junction bases not matched to a gene: 13. Per the germline V gene, CDR1 is SEHNR and CDR2 is FQNEAQ (reference sequence). The CDR3 length is 16 residues. The CDR3 sequence is CASSGTELAMRDTQYF. The CDR3 DNA sequence: TGTGCCAGCAGCGGAACAGAACTAGCGATGAGAGATACGCAGTATTTT.

The chain has TRBV2 and TRBJ2-7; D gene ambiguous. Germline CDR1 SNHLY, CDR2 FYNNEI. The V end was cut by 1 base, the J end by 3 bases, with 7 bases between. CDR3 size: 13 residues. CDR3 sequence reads: CASSEDRFYEQYF. The CDR3 DNA sequence: TGTGCCAGCAGTGAAGACCGTTTCTACGAGCAGTACTTC.

The chain couples TRBV12-3 or TRBV12-4 to TRBJ1-1, with 9 nucleotides matching TRBD1. V lost 7 bases to trimming and J lost 1 base; unmatched junction nucleotides: 10. There are 16 residues in the CDR3. The CDR3 sequence: CASKPSGTGRNTEAFF. In DNA form, the CDR3 reads TGTGCCAGCAAGCCCAGTGGGACAGGGAGGAACACTGAAGCTTTCTTT.

The chain couples TRBV19 to TRBJ2-7, with 11 bases identical to TRBD1. Germline-derived CDR1 and CDR2 are LNHDA and SQIVND (reference sequence). The CDR3 spans 16 residues. V shed 6 bases, J shed 1 base, and the junction held 8 bases outside the gene matches. The CDR3 region is CASRITGTGGSYEQYF. The CDR3 region has the DNA TGTGCCAGTAGGATAACCGGGACAGGGGGATCCTACGAGCAGTACTTC.

This chain uses TRBV12-3 or TRBV12-4 with TRBJ2-7; D unresolved. Trimming removed 5 bases at V and 0 bases at J, with 17 bases between. This CDR3 is built from 16 residues. The CDR3 loop reads CASSPLDGRSSYEQYF. The CDR3 nucleotides are TGTGCCAGCAGTCCTCTGGACGGTAGGAGCTCCTACGAGCAGTACTTC.

The gene calls are TRBV12-5 and TRBJ1-1; D is undetermined. The CDR3 contains 13 residues. Germline V gives CDR1 LGHNT, CDR2 FRNRAP. V lost 0 bases, J lost 8 bases, and 10 bases lay in between. The CDR3 is CASGLVLEHEAFF. The CDR3 bases are TGTGCTAGTGGTTTGGTATTGGAGCACGAAGCTTTCTTT.

The CDR3 protein is CASSDLGTSGSDEQFF. The CDR3 DNA follows: TGTGCCAGCAGTGATTTGGGGACTAGCGGGAGCGATGAGCAGTTCTTC. The chain employs TRBV2 and TRBJ2-1; 14 nucleotides line up with TRBD2. The J segment lost 8 bases and the V segment lost 3 bases, leaving 6 bases of the junction unmatched. The CDR3 covers 16 residues. In germline, CDR1 is SNHLY, CDR2 FYNNEI. The variable domain in full, completed from reference TRBV2 and TRBJ2-1, reads EPEVTQTPSHQVTQMGQEVILRCVPISNHLYFYWYRQILGQKVEFLVSFYNNEISEKSEIFDDQFSVERPDGSNFTLKIRSTKLEDSAMYFCASSDLGTSGSDEQFFGPGTRLTVL.

This rearrangement joins TRBV2 to TRBJ2-3, with TRBD2 matching over 12 bases. J gave up 2 bases and V 0 bases, and 9 bases lay outside the gene matches. Germline-derived CDR1 and CDR2 are SNHLY and FYNNEI. The CDR3 totals 19 residues. The CDR3 protein is CASSEALPGLAGITDTQYF. Written as DNA, the CDR3 is TGTGCCAGCAGTGAAGCGCTCCCCGGACTAGCGGGAATCACAGATACGCAGTATTTT.

The chain combines TRBV2 with TRBJ2-2, with TRBD2 identical over 9 bases. The length of the CDR3 is 17 residues. J lost 5 bases, V lost 8 bases, and 15 bases had no gene match. Germline CDR1 SNHLY, CDR2 FYNNEI. CDR3 sequence reads: CASGLAGDRSETGELFF. CDR3 bases: TGTGCCAGCGGATTAGCGGGAGATCGGTCCGAGACCGGGGAGCTGTTTTTT. The whole variable domain, remainder taken from reference TRBV2 and TRBJ2-2, is EPEVTQTPSHQVTQMGQEVILRCVPISNHLYFYWYRQILGQKVEFLVSFYNNEISEKSEIFDDQFSVERPDGSNFTLKIRSTKLEDSAMYFCASGLAGDRSETGELFFGEGSRLTVL.

V gene TRBV3-1 combines with J gene TRBJ2-5, with TRBD1 identical over 7 bases. The CDR3 consists of 15 residues. Losses at the gene ends were 0 bases for V and 0 bases for J; bases not matched to a gene: 1. CDR1 and CDR2 from the germline V gene are LGHDT and YNNKEL (reference sequence). CDR3 residues: CASSQDRGNQETQYF. DNA of the CDR3: TGTGCCAGCAGCCAAGACAGGGGGAACCAAGAGACCCAGTACTTC.

This clonotype appeared a single time. This chain connects TRBV2 to TRBJ2-7, with a possible D match to TRBD1 (5 bases). This CDR3 contains 14 residues. Germline CDR1 reads SNHLY; CDR2 reads FYNNEI. The germline V and J ends were trimmed by 4 bases and 0 bases, with 10 bases remaining between them. The CDR3: CASSGAGISYEQYF. In DNA, the CDR3 is TGTGCCAGCAGTGGGGCAGGGATCTCCTACGAGCAGTACTTC.

The V call is TRBV2, the J call TRBJ2-2; D gene unclear. The germline gives CDR1 SNHLY, CDR2 FYNNEI. The CDR3 extends over 15 amino acids. The V gene lost 5 bases and the J gene lost 0 bases, with 10 bases spanning the gap. CDR3 sequence reads: CASSPHGANTGELFF. Written as DNA, the CDR3 is TGTGCCAGCAGTCCCCATGGGGCGAACACCGGGGAGCTGTTTTTT.

This clonotype was detected only once. The rearrangement joins TRBV7-8 to TRBJ1-4; TRBD1 might be the D (6 bases). This CDR3 has 14 residues. CDR1 is SGHVS and CDR2 is FQNEAQ in the germline V gene. Trimming shortened V by 7 bases and J by 8 bases, and 17 bases separated the two germline ends. Written as DNA, the CDR3 is TGTGCCAGCACAGAGGGGGTTTTGGGGGAAAAACTGTTTTTT. Amino acid sequence: CASTEGVLGEKLFF.

V is TRBV19 and J is TRBJ1-5; D unclear. CDR1 and CDR2 from the germline V gene are LNHDA and SQIVND (reference sequence). Trimming removed 1 base from V and 3 bases from J, with 10 bases in between. This CDR3 is built from 15 residues. The CDR3 region is CASSIAASYNQPQHF. Written as DNA, the CDR3 is TGTGCCAGTAGTATAGCAGCGTCTTACAATCAGCCCCAGCATTTT.

The chain is built from TRBV21-1 and TRBJ2-7; TRBD1, as called in the table, went unchecked against the DNA. TRBV21-1 is marked as a pseudogene. The CDR3 length is 15 residues. This CDR3 reads CASSTDTGHPHEQYF. The CDR3 DNA reads TGTGCCAGCAGCACCGACACGGGCCATCCCCACGAGCAGTACTTC.

A remark on this clonotype: Sequence at one end of the junction differs from germline and may be a read error. The genes are TRBV29-1 and TRBJ2-3, with D possibly matching TRBD1 (6 bases). CDR1 SQVTM and CDR2 ANQGSEA come from the germline V gene. The CDR3 consists of 15 residues. The CDR3 DNA is TGCAGCGTCGAAGCCGGGACAACTAGCACAGATACGCAGTATTTT. It specifies CSVEAGTTSTDTQYF.

The V and J genes are TRBV27 and TRBJ2-3; D is unclear. The CDR3 sequence is 16 residues long. CDR1 and CDR2 from the germline V gene are MNHEY and SMNVEV (reference sequence). Trimming removed 5 bases from V and 0 bases from J, with 15 bases in between. Written as DNA, the CDR3 is TGTGCCAGCAGTCTTATTACAGCATCTAGCACAGATACGCAGTATTTT. Its translation: CASSLITASSTDTQYF.

This chain uses TRBV4-1 with TRBJ2-7; tentative D call: TRBD1 (6 bases). Germline loops: CDR1 MGHRA, CDR2 YSYEKL. This CDR3 region has 14 residues. Trimming pared 3 bases from V and 0 bases from J, leaving 9 bases between. In DNA form, the CDR3 reads TGCGCCAGCAGCCAGGCACAGGGCTCCTACGAGCAGTACTTC. Amino acid sequence: CASSQAQGSYEQYF.

This clonotype has only one observation. The chain recombines TRBV4-3 with TRBJ2-1; D unresolved. Germline loops: CDR1 LGHNA, CDR2 YSLEER. The germline V and J ends were trimmed by 0 bases and 7 bases, with 7 bases remaining between them. The CDR3 has 13 amino acids. The CDR3 here is CASSQDGTNEQFF. The DNA of the CDR3 is TGCGCCAGCAGCCAAGATGGCACGAATGAGCAGTTCTTC.

The chain links TRBV4-3 to TRBJ2-1; 13 bases are a match to TRBD2. V was clipped by 5 bases and J by 12 bases; unmatched bases: 7. The CDR3 has 14 amino acids. CDR1 and CDR2 from the germline V gene are LGHNA and YSLEER. CDR3 bases: TGCGCCAGCAGCTCTGGACTAGCGGGAGAGAGGCAGTTCTTC. Protein: CASSSGLAGERQFF.

This clonotype was detected once. The rearrangement joins TRBV7-2 to TRBJ2-3; TRBD1 matches at 10 bases. The V gene's germline CDR1 is SGHTA and CDR2 FQGNSA. CDR3 length equals 16 residues. V lost 1 base and J lost 4; bases outside the gene matches: 5. The CDR3 region has the DNA TGTGCCAGCAGCTTAGTGCTTGGGACAGGGGCAGATACGCAGTATTTT. This codes for CASSLVLGTGADTQYF.

The chain has TRBV2 and TRBJ2-1, with TRBD2 matching over 10 bases. CDR3 length equals 16 residues. Germline CDR1 is SNHLY and CDR2 is FYNNEI. V trimming: 6 bases; J trimming: 3 bases; junction bases outside the gene matches: 8. The CDR3 DNA sequence: TGTGCCAGCAGGGCATCTAGCGGGGGCCTCTACAATGAGCAGTTCTTC. Protein product: CASRASSGGLYNEQFF.

The V gene is TRBV7-9, the J gene TRBJ2-7; TRBD2 agrees at 11 bases. In germline, CDR1 is SEHNR, CDR2 FQNEAQ (reference sequence). The length of the CDR3 is 15 residues. After removal of 5 bases from V and 5 bases from J, the junction contained 8 bases not matched to a gene. CDR3 DNA: TGTGCCAGCAGCCCCACTAGCGGGAGTTGGAACGAGCAGTACTTC. Its protein product is CASSPTSGSWNEQYF.

The J gene is TRBJ2-2, the V gene TRBV9, with TRBD1 matching 7 bases. Germline assignment: CDR1 SGDLS and CDR2 YYNGEE. V dropped 0 bases and J dropped 6; count of bases not matched to a gene: 8. CDR3 size: 16 residues. This chain's CDR3 is CASSVGTGEWPGELFF. CDR3 sequence (DNA): TGTGCCAGCAGCGTAGGTACAGGGGAATGGCCCGGGGAGCTGTTTTTT.

About this clonotype itself: One end of the junction does not line up with germline, which may come from a read error. V gene TRBV10-3 combines with J gene TRBJ1-1, with D perhaps matching TRBD1 (5 bases). Per germline, CDR1 ENHRY and CDR2 SYGVKD. The CDR3 has 13 amino acids. CDR3 bases: TGTACCATCAGCCCCCTTACGGGGGACGAAGCTTTCTTT. Translation: CTISPLTGDEAFF.

J is TRBJ1-1 and V is TRBV27, with TRBD1 as a possible D gene (5 bases). This CDR3 region has 16 residues. The germline V and J ends were trimmed by 7 bases and 3 bases, with 21 bases remaining between them. CDR1 MNHEY and CDR2 SMNVEV come from the germline V gene (reference sequence). CDR3 sequence (DNA): TGTGCCAGCACGAGGGGCAGTACCTCGGAGGACACTGAAGCTTTCTTT. This translates into CASTRGSTSEDTEAFF.